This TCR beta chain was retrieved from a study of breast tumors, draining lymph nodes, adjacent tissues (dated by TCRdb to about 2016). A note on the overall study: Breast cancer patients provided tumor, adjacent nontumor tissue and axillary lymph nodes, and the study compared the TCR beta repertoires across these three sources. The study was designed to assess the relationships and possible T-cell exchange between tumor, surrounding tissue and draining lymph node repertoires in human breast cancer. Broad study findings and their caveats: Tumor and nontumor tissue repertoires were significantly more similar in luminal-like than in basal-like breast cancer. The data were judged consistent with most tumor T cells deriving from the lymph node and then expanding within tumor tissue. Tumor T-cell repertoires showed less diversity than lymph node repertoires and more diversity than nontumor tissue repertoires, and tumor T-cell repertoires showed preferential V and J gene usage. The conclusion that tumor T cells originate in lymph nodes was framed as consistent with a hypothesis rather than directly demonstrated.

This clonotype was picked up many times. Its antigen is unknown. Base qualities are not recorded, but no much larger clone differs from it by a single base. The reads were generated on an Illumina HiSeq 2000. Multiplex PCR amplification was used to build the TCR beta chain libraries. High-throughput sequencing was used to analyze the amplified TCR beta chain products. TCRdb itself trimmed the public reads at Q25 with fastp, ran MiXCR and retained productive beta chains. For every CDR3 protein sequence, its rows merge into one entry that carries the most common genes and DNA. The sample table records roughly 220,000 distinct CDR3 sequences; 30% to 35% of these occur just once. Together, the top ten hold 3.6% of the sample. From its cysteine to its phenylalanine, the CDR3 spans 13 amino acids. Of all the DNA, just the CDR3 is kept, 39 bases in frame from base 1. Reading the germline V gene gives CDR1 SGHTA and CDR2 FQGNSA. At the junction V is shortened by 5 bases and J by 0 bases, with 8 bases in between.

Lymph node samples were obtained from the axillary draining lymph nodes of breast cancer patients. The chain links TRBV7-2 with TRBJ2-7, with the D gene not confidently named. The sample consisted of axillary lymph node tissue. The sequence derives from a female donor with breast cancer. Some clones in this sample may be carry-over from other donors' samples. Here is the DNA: TGTGCCAGCAGCCCTGACGGCTCCTACGAGCAGTACTTC. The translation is CASSPDGSYEQYF.